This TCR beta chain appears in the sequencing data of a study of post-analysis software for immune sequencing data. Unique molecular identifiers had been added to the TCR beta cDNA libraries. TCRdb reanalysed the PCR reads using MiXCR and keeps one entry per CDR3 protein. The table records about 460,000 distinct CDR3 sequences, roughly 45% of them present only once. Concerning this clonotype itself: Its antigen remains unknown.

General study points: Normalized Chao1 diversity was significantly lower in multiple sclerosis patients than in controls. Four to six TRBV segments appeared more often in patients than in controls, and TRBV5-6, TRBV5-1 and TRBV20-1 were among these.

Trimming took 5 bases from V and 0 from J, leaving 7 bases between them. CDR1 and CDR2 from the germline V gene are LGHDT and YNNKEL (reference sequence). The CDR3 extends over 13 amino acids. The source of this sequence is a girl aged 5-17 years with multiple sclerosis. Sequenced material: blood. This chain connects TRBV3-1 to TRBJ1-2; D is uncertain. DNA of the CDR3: TGTGCCAGCAGCGGACTCTCTAACTATGGCTACACCTTC. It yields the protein CASSGLSNYGYTF.